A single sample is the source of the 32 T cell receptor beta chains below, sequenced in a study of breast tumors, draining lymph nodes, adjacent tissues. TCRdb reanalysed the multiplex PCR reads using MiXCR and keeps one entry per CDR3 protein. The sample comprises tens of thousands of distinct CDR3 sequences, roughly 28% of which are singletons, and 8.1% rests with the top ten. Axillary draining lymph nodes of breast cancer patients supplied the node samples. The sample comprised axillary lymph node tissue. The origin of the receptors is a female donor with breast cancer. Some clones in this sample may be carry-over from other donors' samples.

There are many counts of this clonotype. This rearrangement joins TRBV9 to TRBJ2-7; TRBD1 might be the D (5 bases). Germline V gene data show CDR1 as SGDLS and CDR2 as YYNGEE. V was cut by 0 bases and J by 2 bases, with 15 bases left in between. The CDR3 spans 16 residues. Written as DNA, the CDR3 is TGTGCCAGCAGCGTAGGGGGTACAGGCGCTACCTACGAGCAGTACTTC. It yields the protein CASSVGGTGATYEQYF.

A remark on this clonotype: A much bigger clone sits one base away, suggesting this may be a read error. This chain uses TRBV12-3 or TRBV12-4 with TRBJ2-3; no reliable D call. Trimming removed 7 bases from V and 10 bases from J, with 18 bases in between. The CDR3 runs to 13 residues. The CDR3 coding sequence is TGTGCCAGCAAAGTCACAAATCGTGGTGCGCAGTATTTT. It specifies CASKVTNRGAQYF.

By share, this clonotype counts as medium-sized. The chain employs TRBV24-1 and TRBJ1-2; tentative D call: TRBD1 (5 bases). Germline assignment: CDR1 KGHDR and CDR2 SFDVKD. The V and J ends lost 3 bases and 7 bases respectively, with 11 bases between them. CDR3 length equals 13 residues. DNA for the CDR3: TGTGCCACCAGTGATGGGGCCAGGACTGGCTACACCTTC. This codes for CATSDGARTGYTF.

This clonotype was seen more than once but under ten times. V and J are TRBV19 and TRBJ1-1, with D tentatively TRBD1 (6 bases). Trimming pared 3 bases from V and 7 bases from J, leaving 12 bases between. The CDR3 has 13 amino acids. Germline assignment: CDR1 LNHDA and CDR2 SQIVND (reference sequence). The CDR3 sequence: CASSMGGRVEAFF. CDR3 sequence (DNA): TGTGCCAGTAGTATGGGGGGGCGCGTTGAAGCTTTCTTT. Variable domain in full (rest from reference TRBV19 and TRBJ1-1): DGGITQSPKYLFRKEGQNVTLSCEQNLNHDAMYWYRQDPGQGLRLIYYSQIVNDFQKGDIAEGYSVSREKKESFPLTVTSAQKNPTAFYLCASSMGGRVEAFFGQGTRLTVV.

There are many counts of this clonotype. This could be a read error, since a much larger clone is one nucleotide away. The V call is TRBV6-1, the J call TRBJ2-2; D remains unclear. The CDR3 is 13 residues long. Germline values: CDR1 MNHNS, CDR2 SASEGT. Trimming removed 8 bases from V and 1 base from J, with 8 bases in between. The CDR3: CASCLKNTGELFF. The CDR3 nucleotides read TGTGCCAGCTGTCTCAAGAACACCGGGGAGCTGTTTTTT.

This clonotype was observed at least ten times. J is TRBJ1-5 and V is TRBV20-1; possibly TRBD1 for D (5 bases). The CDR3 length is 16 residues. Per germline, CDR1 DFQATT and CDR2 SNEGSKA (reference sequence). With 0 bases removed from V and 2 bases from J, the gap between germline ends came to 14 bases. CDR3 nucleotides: TGCAGTGCTAGAGATCAGAGAGGAGGGGGCAATCAGCCCCAGCATTTT. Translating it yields CSARDQRGGGNQPQHF.

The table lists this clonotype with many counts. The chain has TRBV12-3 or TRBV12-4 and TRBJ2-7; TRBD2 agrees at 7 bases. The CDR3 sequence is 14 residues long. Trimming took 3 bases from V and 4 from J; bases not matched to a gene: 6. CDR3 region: CASSFSGGRYEQYF. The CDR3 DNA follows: TGTGCCAGCAGTTTCTCGGGGGGTAGGTACGAGCAGTACTTC.

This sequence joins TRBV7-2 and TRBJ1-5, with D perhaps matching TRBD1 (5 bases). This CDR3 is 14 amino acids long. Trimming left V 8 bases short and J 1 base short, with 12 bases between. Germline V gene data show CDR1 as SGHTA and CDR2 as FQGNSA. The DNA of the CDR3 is TGTGCCAGCGGCTCGGGGCTCAGCAATCAGCCCCAGCATTTT. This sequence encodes CASGSGLSNQPQHF.

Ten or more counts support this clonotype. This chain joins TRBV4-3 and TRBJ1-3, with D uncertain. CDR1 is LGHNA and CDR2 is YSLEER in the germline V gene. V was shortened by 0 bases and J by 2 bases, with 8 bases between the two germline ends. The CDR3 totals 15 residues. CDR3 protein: CASSQEYTTGNTIYF. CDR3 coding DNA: TGCGCCAGCAGCCAAGAGTACACCACTGGAAACACCATATATTTT.

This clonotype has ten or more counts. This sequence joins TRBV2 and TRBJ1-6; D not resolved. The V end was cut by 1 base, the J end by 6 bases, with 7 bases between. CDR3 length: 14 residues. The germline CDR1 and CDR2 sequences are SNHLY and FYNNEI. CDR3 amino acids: CASSEGVGNSPLHF. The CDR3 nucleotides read TGTGCCAGCAGTGAAGGGGTCGGTAATTCACCCCTCCACTTT. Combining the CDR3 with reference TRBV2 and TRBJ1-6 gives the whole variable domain EPEVTQTPSHQVTQMGQEVILRCVPISNHLYFYWYRQILGQKVEFLVSFYNNEISEKSEIFDDQFSVERPDGSNFTLKIRSTKLEDSAMYFCASSEGVGNSPLHFGNGTRLTVT.

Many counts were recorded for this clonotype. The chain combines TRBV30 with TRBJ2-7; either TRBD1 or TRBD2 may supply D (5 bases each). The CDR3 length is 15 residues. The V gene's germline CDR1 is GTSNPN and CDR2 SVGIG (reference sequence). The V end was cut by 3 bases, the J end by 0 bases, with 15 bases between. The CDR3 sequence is CAWRAGTQSSYEQYF. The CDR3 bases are TGTGCCTGGAGAGCCGGGACCCAAAGCTCCTACGAGCAGTACTTC.

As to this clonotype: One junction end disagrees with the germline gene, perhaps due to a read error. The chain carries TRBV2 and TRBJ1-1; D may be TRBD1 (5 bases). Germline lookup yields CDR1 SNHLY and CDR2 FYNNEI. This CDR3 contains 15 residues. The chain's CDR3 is CASEEFAQRGTEALF. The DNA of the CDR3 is TGTGCCAGCGAGGAGTTCGCCCAACGGGGCACTGAAGCTCTCTTT.

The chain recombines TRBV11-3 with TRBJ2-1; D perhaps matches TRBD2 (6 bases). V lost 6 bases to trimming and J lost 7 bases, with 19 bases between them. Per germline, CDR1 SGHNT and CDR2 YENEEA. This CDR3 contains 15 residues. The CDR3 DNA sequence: TGTGCCAGCAGTAGGAGGGCCTCGTTAGGGAATGAGCAGTTCTTC. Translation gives CASSRRASLGNEQFF.

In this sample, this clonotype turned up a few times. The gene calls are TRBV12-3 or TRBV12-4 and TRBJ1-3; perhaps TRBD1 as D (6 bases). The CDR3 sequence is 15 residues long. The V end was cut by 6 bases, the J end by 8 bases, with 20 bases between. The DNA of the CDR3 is TGTGCCAGCAGCAAGGGGGAGAACTATGGCTACACCATATATTTT. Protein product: CASSKGENYGYTIYF.

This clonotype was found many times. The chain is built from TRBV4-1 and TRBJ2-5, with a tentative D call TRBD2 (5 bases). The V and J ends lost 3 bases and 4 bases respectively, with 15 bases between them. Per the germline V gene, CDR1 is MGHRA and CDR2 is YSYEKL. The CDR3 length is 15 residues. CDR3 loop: CASSQLTGIRETQYF. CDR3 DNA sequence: TGCGCCAGCAGCCAGCTTACGGGAATCCGAGAGACCCAGTACTTC.

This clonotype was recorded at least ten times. CDR3 amino acids: CASSRRTDQETQYF. The CDR3 nucleotides are TGCGCCAGCAGCCGCCGGACAGACCAAGAGACCCAGTACTTC. The chain is built from TRBV4-1 and TRBJ2-5; a weak D match, TRBD1 (6 bases). CDR3 length equals 14 residues. Per the germline V gene, CDR1 is MGHRA and CDR2 is YSYEKL. The V end lost 4 bases, the J end lost 0 bases, and 9 bases lay between the germline ends.

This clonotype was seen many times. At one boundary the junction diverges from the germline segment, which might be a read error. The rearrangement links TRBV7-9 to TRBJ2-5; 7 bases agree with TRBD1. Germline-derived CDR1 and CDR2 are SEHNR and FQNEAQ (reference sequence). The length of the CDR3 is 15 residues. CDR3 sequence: CAGSPGQFLGETQYF. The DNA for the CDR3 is TGTGCCGGCAGCCCGGGACAGTTCTTGGGAGAGACCCAGTACTTC.

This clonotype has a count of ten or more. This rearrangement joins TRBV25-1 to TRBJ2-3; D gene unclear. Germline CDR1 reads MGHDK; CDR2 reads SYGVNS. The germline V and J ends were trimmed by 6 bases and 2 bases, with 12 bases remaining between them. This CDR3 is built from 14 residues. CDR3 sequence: CASRGRVSTDTQYF. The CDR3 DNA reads TGTGCCAGCAGGGGAAGAGTGTCCACAGATACGCAGTATTTT.

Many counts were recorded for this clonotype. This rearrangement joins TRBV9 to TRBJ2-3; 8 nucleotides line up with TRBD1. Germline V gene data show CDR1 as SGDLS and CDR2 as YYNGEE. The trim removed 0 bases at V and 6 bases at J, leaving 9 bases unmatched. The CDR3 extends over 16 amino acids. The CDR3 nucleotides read TGTGCCAGCAGCGTAGCTATTGGACAGGGTTCGGATACGCAGTATTTT. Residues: CASSVAIGQGSDTQYF.

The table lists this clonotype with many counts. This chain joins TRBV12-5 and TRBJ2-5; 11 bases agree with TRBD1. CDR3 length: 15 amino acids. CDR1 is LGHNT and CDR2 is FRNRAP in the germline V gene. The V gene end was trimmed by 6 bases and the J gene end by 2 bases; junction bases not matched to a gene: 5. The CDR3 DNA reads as TGTGCTAGTGGCCAGGGACAGGGGGTGCAAGAGACCCAGTACTTC. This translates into CASGQGQGVQETQYF. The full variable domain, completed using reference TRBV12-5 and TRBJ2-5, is DARVTQTPRHKVTEMGQEVTMRCQPILGHNTVFWYRQTMMQGLELLAYFRNRAPLDDSGMPKDRFSAEMPDATLATLKIQPSEPRDSAVYFCASGQGQGVQETQYFGPGTRLLVL.

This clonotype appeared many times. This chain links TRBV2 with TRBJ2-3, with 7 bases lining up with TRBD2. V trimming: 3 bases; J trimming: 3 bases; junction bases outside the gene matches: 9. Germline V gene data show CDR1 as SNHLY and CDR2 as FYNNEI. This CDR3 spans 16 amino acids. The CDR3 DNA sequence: TGTGCCAGCAGTGACTTGGCGGGAGATGGTACAGATACGCAGTATTTT. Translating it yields CASSDLAGDGTDTQYF.

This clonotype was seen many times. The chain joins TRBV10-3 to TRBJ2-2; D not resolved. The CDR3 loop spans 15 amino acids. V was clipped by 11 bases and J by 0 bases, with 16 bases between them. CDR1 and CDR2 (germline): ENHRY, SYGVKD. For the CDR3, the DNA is TGTGCCGTTTGGTCCGGGTTCGCGAACACCGGGGAGCTGTTTTTT. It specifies CAVWSGFANTGELFF.

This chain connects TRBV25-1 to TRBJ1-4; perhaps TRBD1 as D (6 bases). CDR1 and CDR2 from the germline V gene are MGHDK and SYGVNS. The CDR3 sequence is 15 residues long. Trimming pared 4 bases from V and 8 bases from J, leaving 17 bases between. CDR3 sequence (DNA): TGTGCCAGCAGTGCTAGGGGGTTGTCGGTCGAAAAACTGTTTTTT. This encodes CASSARGLSVEKLFF.

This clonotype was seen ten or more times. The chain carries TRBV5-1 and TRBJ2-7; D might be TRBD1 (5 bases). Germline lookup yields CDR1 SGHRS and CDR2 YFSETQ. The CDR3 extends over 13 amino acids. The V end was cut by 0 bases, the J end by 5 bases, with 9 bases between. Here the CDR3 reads CASSLGSGNEQYF. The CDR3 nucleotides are TGCGCCAGCAGCTTGGGGTCAGGGAACGAGCAGTACTTC.

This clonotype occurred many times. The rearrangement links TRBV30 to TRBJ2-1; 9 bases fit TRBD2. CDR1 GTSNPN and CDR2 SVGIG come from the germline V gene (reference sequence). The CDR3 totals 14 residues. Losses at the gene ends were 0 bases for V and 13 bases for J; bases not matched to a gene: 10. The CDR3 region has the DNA TGTGCCTGGAGTGTAGGGGGTAGCGGGAGTAAACAGTTCTTC. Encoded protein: CAWSVGGSGSKQFF.

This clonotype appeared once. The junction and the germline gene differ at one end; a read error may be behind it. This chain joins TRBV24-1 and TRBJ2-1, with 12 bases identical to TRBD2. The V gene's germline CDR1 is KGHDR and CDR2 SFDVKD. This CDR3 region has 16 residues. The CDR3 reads CATGDPGLAGCNEQFF. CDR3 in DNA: TGTGCCACCGGTGACCCCGGACTAGCGGGATGCAATGAGCAGTTCTTC.

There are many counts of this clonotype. Written as DNA, the CDR3 is TGTGCCAGCAGCTTCTCTACTAGCGCCGGGGGGCCCTACGAGCAGTACTTC. Protein sequence: CASSFSTSAGGPYEQYF. The chain uses TRBV5-5 and TRBJ2-7; D is possibly TRBD2 (7 bases). The CDR3 has 17 residues. V was shortened by 2 bases and J by 2 bases, with 20 bases between the two germline ends. CDR1 and CDR2 (germline): SGHKS, YYEKEE (reference sequence). Full variable domain (outside the CDR3, taken from reference TRBV5-5 and TRBJ2-7): DAGVTQSPTHLIKTRGQQVTLRCSPISGHKSVSWYQQVLGQGPQFIFQYYEKEERGRGNFPDRFSARQFPNYSSELNVNALLLGDSALYLCASSFSTSAGGPYEQYFGPGTRLTVT.

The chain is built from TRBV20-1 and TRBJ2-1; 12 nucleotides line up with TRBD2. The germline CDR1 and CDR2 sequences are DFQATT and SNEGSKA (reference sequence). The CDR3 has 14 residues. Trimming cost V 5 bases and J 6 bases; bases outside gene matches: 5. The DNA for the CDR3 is TGCAGTGCTCTAGCGGGAGGGCAGGGCAATGAGCAGTTCTTC. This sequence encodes CSALAGGQGNEQFF.

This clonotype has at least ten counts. CDR3 bases: TGTGCCACCAGTGACCTGTACGAGCAGTACTTC. Its protein product is CATSDLYEQYF. This sequence joins TRBV24-1 and TRBJ2-7; unclear D gene. The ends were cut back, 4 bases at V and 4 bases at J, with 4 bases in the middle. The V gene's germline CDR1 is KGHDR and CDR2 SFDVKD. The CDR3 runs to 11 residues.

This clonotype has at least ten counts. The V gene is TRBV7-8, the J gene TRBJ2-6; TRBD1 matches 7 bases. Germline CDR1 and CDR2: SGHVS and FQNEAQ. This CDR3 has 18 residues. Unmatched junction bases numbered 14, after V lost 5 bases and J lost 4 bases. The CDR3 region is CASSLRVPTGFGANVLTF. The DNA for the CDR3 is TGTGCCAGCAGCCTCCGTGTTCCGACAGGGTTCGGGGCCAACGTCCTGACTTTC.

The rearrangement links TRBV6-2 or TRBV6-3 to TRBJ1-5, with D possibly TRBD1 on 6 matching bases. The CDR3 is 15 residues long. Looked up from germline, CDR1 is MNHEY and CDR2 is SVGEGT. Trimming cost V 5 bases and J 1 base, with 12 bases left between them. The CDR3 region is CASSPMGTSNQPQHF. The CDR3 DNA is TGTGCCAGCAGTCCCATGGGGACAAGCAATCAGCCCCAGCATTTT.

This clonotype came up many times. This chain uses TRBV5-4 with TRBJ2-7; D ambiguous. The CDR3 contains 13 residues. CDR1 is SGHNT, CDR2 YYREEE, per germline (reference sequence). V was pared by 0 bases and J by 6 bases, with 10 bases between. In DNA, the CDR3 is TGTGCCAGCAGCTTGGCCTTAGGGTTCGAGCAGTACTTC. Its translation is CASSLALGFEQYF.